The clone carrying this TCR beta chain was found a few times. Its antigen remains unidentified. The data belong to a study of cytomegalovirus exposure and HLA in healthy donors. Whole-study results and caveats: The tendency of first-cohort TCR clusters to co-occur in the 90 to 150 validation repertoires emerged from a later analysis.

Sequencing was performed with immunoSEQ multiplex PCR; in TCRdb, only in-frame clones are kept and a portion is missing. The sample has approximately 110,000 clones; approximately 90% are singletons. In germline, CDR1 is SGDLS, CDR2 YYNGEE. After removal of 4 bases from V and 9 bases from J, the junction contained 5 bases not matched to a gene. CDR3 length: 12 residues. The chain employs TRBV9 and TRBJ2-7; the match to TRBD1 covers 9 bases. This TCR was recovered from a young woman in good health and CMV-seropositive. The sample taken for sequencing was PBMCs. CDR3 nucleotides: TGTGCCAGCAGCAATGGACAGGGGAGGCAGTACTTC. Its translation: CASSNGQGRQYF.